Included here is one TCR beta chain sequence, with context. This sample stems from a study of blood T cell repertoires in COVID-19. Study overall: The analysed material was cDNA or gDNA that came from T cells, B-cell-depleted T cells, or PBMCs.

Enrollment of patients from Seattle took place during active infection, with longitudinal follow-up. Authors' analysis steps: Estimated nucleated cell counts came from reference gene primer amplification. Here immunoSEQ multiplex PCR was the method, and the copy in TCRdb shows in-frame clones only, minus some. D and trimming were read from the DNA, whereas the V and J calls and clone size are those reported in that table. The data show approximately 290,000 clones, about nine tenths seen once. This CDR3 spans 14 amino acids. Germline V gene data show CDR1 as MNHEY and CDR2 as SMNVEV (reference sequence). J gave up 10 bases and V 3 bases, and 12 bases lay outside the gene matches.

This chain links TRBV27 with TRBJ2-7, with 7 bases fitting TRBD2. Sequenced sample: peripheral blood. The receptor comes from a woman aged 25 to 39 with COVID-19, enrolled during active disease. CDR3 DNA: TGTGCCAGCAGTTTGGGAGGGGAAAGTCAGGAACAGTACTTC. This translates into CASSLGGESQEQYF.